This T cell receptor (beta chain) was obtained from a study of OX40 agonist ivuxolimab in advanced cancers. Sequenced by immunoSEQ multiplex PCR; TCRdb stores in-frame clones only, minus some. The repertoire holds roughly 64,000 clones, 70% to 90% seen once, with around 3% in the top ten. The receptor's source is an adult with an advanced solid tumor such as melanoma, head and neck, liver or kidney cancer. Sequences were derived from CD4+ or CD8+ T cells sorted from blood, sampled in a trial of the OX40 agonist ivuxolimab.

CDR3 nucleotide sequence: TGCGCCAGCAGTGAGGACAGGGACCTGAAGGAGAGCACAGATACGCAGTATTTT. Amino acids: CASSEDRDLKESTDTQYF. This chain connects TRBV10-1 to TRBJ2-3, with 7 nucleotides matching TRBD1. V lost 2 bases to trimming and J lost 0 bases; unmatched junction nucleotides: 11. CDR1 and CDR2 from the germline V gene are WNHNN and SYGVQD (reference sequence). The CDR3 covers 18 residues.